This T cell receptor (beta chain) was profiled in a study of shared clonotypes between healthy human individuals. General observations from the study: Genetic and exposure-history diversity was limited by the small donor number. Non-shared clonotypes displayed generation probabilities falling below those of clonotypes present in all four donors.

Naive-designated CD8 cells lacked CD45RO, were positively enriched for CCR7, and omitted terminally differentiated effector memory CD45RA+ cells. V was clipped by 8 bases and J by 1 base, with 29 bases between them. The germline V gene has CDR1 SGHAT and CDR2 FQNNGV. This CDR3 contains 19 residues. With respect to this clone: The antigen is undetermined.

Sorted-subset replicate PCRs used approximately 190 ng of genomic DNA. This amount corresponded to some 30,000 T cell genomes. The method was immunoSEQ multiplex PCR; TCRdb's version includes in-frame clones alone and lacks a portion of them. The sample consists of more than 2 million clones, 85% to 95% of them appearing once. This receptor was identified in a man aged 18 to 30 in good health. The chain links TRBV11-2 to TRBJ2-5; weak D call: TRBD2 (6 bases). Material: naive CD8+ T cells sorted from blood. This CDR3 is CASGNLYERAGPSQETQYF. CDR3 sequence (DNA): TGTGCCAGCGGAAACCTTTACGAGCGGGCCGGGCCTTCCCAAGAGACCCAGTACTTC.